These 24 T cell receptor beta chains originate from one sample sequenced in a study of beta chain features in type 1 diabetes. The entirety of the isolated RNA underwent reverse transcription, so expressed TCRB transcripts were sequenced. Data came from immunoSEQ multiplex PCR; TCRdb stores just in-frame clones and leaves some out. The top ten hold 0.019% of the sample, which has under 450,000 clones, less than 15% seen once. What was sequenced was naive CD4+ T cells from blood. Receptor source: a woman aged 18-35 years in good health.

Here the CDR3 DNA reads TGTGCCAGCAGCCGGAACACTGAAGCTTTCTTT. As protein: CASSRNTEAFF. This sequence joins TRBV6-6 and TRBJ1-1; D call uncertain. Germline assignment: CDR1 MNHNY and CDR2 SVGAGI (reference sequence). V was trimmed by 6 bases and J by 1 base, leaving 3 bases between them. This CDR3 comprises 11 residues.

The chain carries TRBV30 and TRBJ1-2; possibly TRBD1 for D (6 bases). The V and J ends lost 3 bases and 4 bases respectively, with 12 bases between them. CDR1 is GTSNPN, CDR2 SVGIG, per germline (reference sequence). This CDR3 is 13 amino acids long. The CDR3 nucleotides are TGTGCCTGGAGCACAGGGTCTGCCTATGGCTACACCTTC. Translated: CAWSTGSAYGYTF.

The chain is built from TRBV29-1 and TRBJ2-5; 12 nucleotides agree with TRBD2. The germline V gene encodes CDR1 SQVTM and CDR2 ANQGSEA. The CDR3 covers 17 residues. J was trimmed by 5 bases and V by 1 base; bases with no gene match: 11. The CDR3: CSVEGSVTSGSQETQYF. CDR3 DNA: TGCAGCGTTGAAGGCTCGGTGACTAGCGGGAGTCAGGAGACCCAGTACTTC.

This clone was recorded a few times. The genes are TRBV4-2 and TRBJ1-2; the D gene is possibly TRBD1 (5 bases). V lost 1 base and J 5 bases, leaving 26 bases between the germline ends. Germline CDR1 reads LGHNA; CDR2 reads YNFKEQ. This CDR3 is built from 19 residues. In DNA, the CDR3 is TGTGCCAGCAGCCAAGTAAATGGTGGGAAGAGACAGAGCTTATATGGCTACACCTTC. Translating gives CASSQVNGGKRQSLYGYTF.

The CDR3 region is CASSQDSGVVSVSYEQYF. CDR3 coding DNA: TGCGCCAGCAGCCAAGATAGCGGGGTTGTCTCGGTTTCCTACGAGCAGTACTTC. The rearrangement uses TRBV4-3 and TRBJ2-5; TRBD2 aligns across 8 bases. Matching the DNA end better, TRBJ2-7 makes the J call doubtful. In germline, CDR1 is LGHNA, CDR2 YSLEER. This CDR3 is built from 18 residues.

The gene calls are TRBV7-7 and TRBJ2-4; D perhaps matches TRBD1 (6 bases). Germline CDR1 is SSHAT and CDR2 is FNYEAQ (reference sequence). Trimming cost V 4 bases and J 9 bases, with 16 bases left between them. The CDR3 loop spans 14 amino acids. The CDR3 nucleotides read TGTGCCAGCAGCTCCGGGCTGGACAGTGTCATTCAGTACTTC. Its translation is CASSSGLDSVIQYF.

The chain combines TRBV5-4 with TRBJ2-7; the match to TRBD2 covers 8 bases. V shed 4 bases, J shed 3 bases, and the junction held 15 bases outside the gene matches. Germline CDR1 is SGHNT and CDR2 is YYREEE (reference sequence). CDR3 size: 17 residues. In nucleotides, the CDR3 is TGTGCCAGCAGCGTTGGGGTAGCGCGGGAGGCTGGCTACGAGCAGTACTTC. Its protein is CASSVGVAREAGYEQYF. The full variable domain, its missing parts supplied by reference TRBV5-4 and TRBJ2-7, is ETGVTQSPTHLIKTRGQQVTLRCSSQSGHNTVSWYQQALGQGPQFIFQYYREEENGRGNFPPRFSGLQFPNYSSELNVNALELDDSALYLCASSVGVAREAGYEQYFGPGTRLTVT.

This clone was seen only a few times. The chain links TRBV28 to TRBJ2-7; no definite D call. V was cut by 4 bases and J by 2 bases, with 9 bases left in between. The CDR3 consists of 13 residues. Germline loops: CDR1 MDHEN, CDR2 SYDVKM. This chain's CDR3 is CASSYPDTYEQYF. Here the CDR3 DNA reads TGTGCCAGCAGTTACCCAGATACCTACGAGCAGTACTTC.

The chain has TRBV5-1 and TRBJ2-7, with 8 bases matching TRBD2. Germline values: CDR1 SGHRS, CDR2 YFSETQ. Losses at the gene ends were 7 bases for V and 2 bases for J; bases not matched to a gene: 14. There are 16 residues in the CDR3. The DNA for the CDR3 is TGCGCCAGCGGGATAACTAGCGGAGTGGGGACCTACGAGCAGTACTTC. This sequence encodes CASGITSGVGTYEQYF. The entire variable domain, with the rest obtained from reference TRBV5-1 and TRBJ2-7, is as follows: KAGVTQTPRYLIKTRGQQVTLSCSPISGHRSVSWYQQTPGQGLQFLFEYFSETQRNKGNFPGRFSGRQFSNSRSEMNVSTLELGDSALYLCASGITSGVGTYEQYFGPGTRLTVT.

The chain recombines TRBV5-4 with TRBJ2-3; weak D call: TRBD1 (5 bases). V lost 1 base to trimming and J lost 3 bases, with 9 bases between them. Germline CDR1 is SGHNT and CDR2 is YYREEE (reference sequence). The CDR3 is made up of 14 amino acids. CDR3 sequence reads: CASSLTQGTDTQYF. The CDR3 nucleotides are TGTGCCAGCAGCTTGACGCAGGGAACAGATACGCAGTATTTT.

V gene TRBV27 combines with J gene TRBJ2-4; maybe TRBD2 (6 bases). The length of the CDR3 is 12 residues. Trimming took off 6 bases at V and 10 bases at J, with 13 bases between the two ends. CDR1 is MNHEY, CDR2 SMNVEV, per germline (reference sequence). The CDR3 bases are TGTGCCAGCAGCTTTGGAGGGCCGATTCAGTACTTC. Amino acid sequence: CASSFGGPIQYF.

This clone was counted a few times. The V and J genes are TRBV5-1 and TRBJ2-1; TRBD2 aligns across 10 bases. There are 14 residues in the CDR3. The V gene's germline CDR1 is SGHRS and CDR2 YFSETQ. The V segment lost 4 bases and the J segment 5 bases; nucleotides outside the gene matches: 3. Here the CDR3 DNA reads TGCGCCAGCAGCATCAGCGGGAGGGACAATGAGCAGTTCTTC. Protein product: CASSISGRDNEQFF.

This clone came up a few times. V usage is TRBV7-9 and J usage is TRBJ2-1; D unclear. Germline V gene lookup returns CDR1 SEHNR and CDR2 FQNEAQ (reference sequence). The CDR3 contains 11 residues. V was pared by 5 bases and J by 5 bases, with 4 bases between. DNA of the CDR3: TGTGCCAGCAGCCTTCACAATGAGCAGTTCTTC. This gives the protein CASSLHNEQFF.

This clone was observed a few times. The chain employs TRBV5-4 and TRBJ2-5, with TRBD1 identical over 7 bases. The V gene's germline CDR1 is SGHNT and CDR2 YYREEE (reference sequence). The CDR3 totals 14 residues. V gave up 2 bases and J gave up 4 bases; unmatched junction bases: 5. In nucleotides, the CDR3 is TGTGCCAGCAGCTTATACAGGGGACGAGAGACCCAGTACTTC. Translation: CASSLYRGRETQYF. Complete variable domain (other parts from reference TRBV5-4 and TRBJ2-5): ETGVTQSPTHLIKTRGQQVTLRCSSQSGHNTVSWYQQALGQGPQFIFQYYREEENGRGNFPPRFSGLQFPNYSSELNVNALELDDSALYLCASSLYRGRETQYFGPGTRLLVL.

The V and J genes are TRBV4-3 and TRBJ1-2; D remains unclear. The V gene lost 1 base and the J gene lost 8 bases, with 5 bases spanning the gap. This CDR3 is built from 11 residues. Germline V gene sequence: CDR1 LGHNA, CDR2 YSLEER. The CDR3 spells CASSQGAGYTF. For the CDR3, the DNA is TGCGCCAGCAGCCAAGGGGCCGGCTACACCTTC.

This clone was seen more than once but under ten times. The genes are TRBV7-7 and TRBJ2-1; D might be TRBD1 (5 bases). Germline-derived CDR1 and CDR2 are SSHAT and FNYEAQ (reference sequence). V lost 1 base and J 6 bases, leaving 7 bases between the germline ends. This CDR3 has 13 residues. The DNA for the CDR3 is TGTGCCAGCAGCTTAGGGGGCTCCAATGAGCAGTTCTTC. Its protein is CASSLGGSNEQFF.

The V gene is TRBV4-1, the J gene TRBJ2-2; 7 nucleotides agree with TRBD1. Germline CDR1 reads MGHRA; CDR2 reads YSYEKL. CDR3 size: 18 residues. The V and J ends lost 2 bases and 5 bases, in that order; junction bases with no gene match: 14. DNA of the CDR3: TGCGCCAGCAGCCAACGCCTAAGAGACAGGGAGAGGACCGGGGAGCTGTTTTTT. It codes for CASSQRLRDRERTGELFF.

This clone appeared a few times. The rearrangement joins TRBV7-2 to TRBJ1-5; 7 bases align to TRBD1. Germline V CDR1 and CDR2: SGHTA, FQGNSA. This CDR3 region has 13 residues. Losses at the gene ends were 5 bases for V and 13 bases for J; bases not matched to a gene: 11. The CDR3 loop reads CASSRARDSPQHF. As DNA, the CDR3 is TGTGCCAGCAGCAGAGCCCGGGACAGCCCGCAGCATTTT.

This clone was seen a few times. Distinct nucleotide sequences in the sample also encode this CDR3. The V gene is TRBV10-3, the J gene TRBJ2-5, with TRBD2 as a possible D gene (5 bases). V lost 6 bases and J lost 2, with 7 bases in between. Germline V CDR1 and CDR2: ENHRY, SYGVKD. The CDR3 consists of 12 residues. CDR3 protein: CAISPGQETQYF. The CDR3 nucleotides are TGTGCCATCAGCCCGGGACAAGAGACCCAGTACTTC.

This clone came up a few times. The chain's CDR3 is CASRPNRGKRAQYF. CDR3 nucleotide sequence: TGTGCCAGCAGGCCAAACAGGGGAAAGAGGGCCCAGTACTTC. This chain links TRBV28 with TRBJ2-5; TRBD1 agrees at 7 bases. Looked up from germline, CDR1 is MDHEN and CDR2 is SYDVKM. The CDR3 loop spans 14 amino acids. V dropped 6 bases and J dropped 9; count of bases not matched to a gene: 13. Supplemented by reference TRBV28 and TRBJ2-5, the full variable domain reads DVKVTQSSRYLVKRTGEKVFLECVQDMDHENMFWYRQDPGLGLRLIYFSYDVKMKEKGDIPEGYSVSREKKERFSLILESASTNQTSMYLCASRPNRGKRAQYFGPGTRLLVL.

This clone was counted a few times. Other DNA sequences from this sample encode an identical CDR3 as well. The rearrangement joins TRBV28 to TRBJ1-5, with D hard to call. This CDR3 is 11 amino acids long. V lost 4 bases to trimming and J lost 5 bases, with 3 bases between them. Germline values: CDR1 MDHEN, CDR2 SYDVKM. The CDR3 DNA follows: TGTGCCAGCAGTTCATATCAGCCCCAGCATTTT. It codes for CASSSYQPQHF. Complete variable domain (other parts from reference TRBV28 and TRBJ1-5): DVKVTQSSRYLVKRTGEKVFLECVQDMDHENMFWYRQDPGLGLRLIYFSYDVKMKEKGDIPEGYSVSREKKERFSLILESASTNQTSMYLCASSSYQPQHFGDGTRLSIL.

The chain combines TRBV5-6 with TRBJ1-1; no firm D call. The CDR3 runs 14 residues. Germline CDR1 is SGHDT and CDR2 is YYEEEE. Trimming took 1 base from V and 0 from J, leaving 7 bases between them. The CDR3 loop is CASSLNRLNTEAFF. The CDR3, as DNA: TGTGCCAGCAGCTTGAACAGACTGAACACTGAAGCTTTCTTT.

This chain joins TRBV7-2 and TRBJ2-7, with TRBD1 identical over 7 bases. Trimming cost V 3 bases and J 7 bases; bases outside gene matches: 6. This CDR3 contains 13 residues. The germline gives CDR1 SGHTA, CDR2 FQGNSA. The CDR3 spells CASSFDRANEQYF. CDR3 nucleotide sequence: TGTGCCAGCAGCTTCGACAGGGCAAATGAGCAGTACTTC.

The table lists this clone with a few counts. The V call is TRBV29-1, the J call TRBJ2-3; 7 positions agree with TRBD1. This CDR3 has 13 residues. CDR1 is SQVTM and CDR2 is ANQGSEA in the germline V gene. Germline trimming cut 5 bases from V and 4 bases from J; bases unmatched to any gene: 6. CDR3 DNA sequence: TGCAGCGTTCCGAGACAGGGACCAGATACGCAGTATTTT. Translated, it gives CSVPRQGPDTQYF.